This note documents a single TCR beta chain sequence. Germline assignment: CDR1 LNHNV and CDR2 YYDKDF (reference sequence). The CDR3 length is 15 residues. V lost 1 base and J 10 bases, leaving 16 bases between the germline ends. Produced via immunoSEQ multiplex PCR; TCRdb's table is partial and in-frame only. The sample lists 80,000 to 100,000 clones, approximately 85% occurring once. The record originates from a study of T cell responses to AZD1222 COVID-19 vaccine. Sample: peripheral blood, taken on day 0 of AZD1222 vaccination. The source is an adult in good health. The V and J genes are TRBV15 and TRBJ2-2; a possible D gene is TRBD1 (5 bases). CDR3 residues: CATSRVGQGVSELFF. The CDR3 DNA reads TGTGCCACCAGCAGAGTGGGGCAGGGCGTTTCGGAGCTGTTTTTT.